These 27 T cell receptor beta chains came from one sample sequenced in a study of blood T cell repertoires in COVID-19. Here immunoSEQ multiplex PCR was the method, and the copy in TCRdb shows in-frame clones only, minus some. The table includes 290,000 or so clones, around 86% detected once. Sequencing was carried out using PBMCs or T cells enriched from blood (not recorded which). All receptors come from a woman between 18 and 29 years old who had recovered from COVID-19.

The chain combines TRBV7-9 with TRBJ2-3; the match to TRBD2 covers 9 bases. The V segment lost 2 bases and the J segment 4 bases; nucleotides outside the gene matches: 4. CDR3 length: 15 residues. Germline V gene sequence: CDR1 SEHNR, CDR2 FQNEAQ (reference sequence). CDR3 DNA sequence: TGTGCCAGCAGCTTAACGCGGGGGGGCCCAGATACGCAGTATTTT. Residues: CASSLTRGGPDTQYF. The full variable domain, with the rest looked up from reference TRBV7-9 and TRBJ2-3, is DTGVSQNPRHKITKRGQNVTFRCDPISEHNRLYWYRQTLGQGPEFLTYFQNEAQLEKSRLLSDRFSAERPKGSFSTLEIQRTEQGDSAMYLCASSLTRGGPDTQYFGPGTRLTVL.

The chain couples TRBV6-5 to TRBJ1-1; a possible D gene is TRBD1 (6 bases). Germline V gene lookup returns CDR1 MNHEY and CDR2 SVGAGI. Trimming stripped 6 bases from V and 0 bases from J, with 8 bases between. This CDR3 region has 13 residues. The CDR3 spells CASRQGMNTEAFF. The CDR3 DNA sequence: TGTGCCAGCAGGCAGGGGATGAACACTGAAGCTTTCTTT.

CDR3: CASRDISYEQYF. The CDR3 DNA reads TGTGCCAGCAGGGACATCTCCTACGAGCAGTACTTC. The chain employs TRBV27 and TRBJ2-7; TRBD1 is a possible D gene (5 bases). This CDR3 has 12 amino acids. The germline V and J ends were trimmed by 6 bases and 0 bases, with 6 bases remaining between them. Germline lookup yields CDR1 MNHEY and CDR2 SMNVEV (reference sequence).

This chain links TRBV5-1 with TRBJ1-2, with D tentatively TRBD1 (5 bases). Trimming took 4 bases from V and 2 from J, leaving 12 bases between them. The germline CDR1 and CDR2 sequences are SGHRS and YFSETQ. This CDR3 region has 14 residues. In nucleotides, the CDR3 is TGCGCCAGCAGCCTAGGGGCATTCAACTATGGCTACACCTTC. Amino acids: CASSLGAFNYGYTF.

Here the CDR3 reads CASSLYGQGQGNQPQHF. CDR3 nucleotides: TGTGCCAGCAGCTTGTACGGACAGGGGCAAGGCAATCAGCCCCAGCATTTT. V gene TRBV5-6 combines with J gene TRBJ1-5, with 9 positions matching TRBD1. Trimming cost V 1 base and J 2 bases; bases outside gene matches: 7. Germline V gene sequence: CDR1 SGHDT, CDR2 YYEEEE. This CDR3 is built from 17 residues. Full variable domain (remainder filled in from reference TRBV5-6 and TRBJ1-5): DAGVTQSPTHLIKTRGQQVTLRCSPKSGHDTVSWYQQALGQGPQFIFQYYEEEERQRGNFPDRFSGHQFPNYSSELNVNALLLGDSALYLCASSLYGQGQGNQPQHFGDGTRLSIL.

The chain is built from TRBV6-2 or TRBV6-3 and TRBJ1-6; 8 bases agree with TRBD1. The V and J ends lost 5 bases and 8 bases, in that order; junction bases with no gene match: 8. CDR1 is MNHEY, CDR2 SVGEGT, per germline. The CDR3 loop spans 15 amino acids. The DNA of the CDR3 is TGTGCCAGCAGTCCCGCTGGACAGGGATATTCACCCCTCCACTTT. Residues: CASSPAGQGYSPLHF.

This chain links TRBV9 with TRBJ1-3, with a possible D match to TRBD1 (6 bases). Per germline, CDR1 SGDLS and CDR2 YYNGEE. V gave up 0 bases and J gave up 3 bases, with 13 bases separating them. This CDR3 has 16 amino acids. The CDR3: CASSVAGGRGGNTIYF. The DNA for the CDR3 is TGTGCCAGCAGCGTAGCTGGGGGCAGGGGTGGAAACACCATATATTTT.

The chain carries TRBV5-1 and TRBJ2-1; 7 bases align to TRBD1. V dropped 4 bases and J dropped 12; count of bases not matched to a gene: 16. Germline V CDR1 and CDR2: SGHRS, YFSETQ. The CDR3 has 15 amino acids. The CDR3 DNA follows: TGCGCCAGCAGCACAGGGGACAGACATAATATGGTGCAGTTCTTC. Its protein product is CASSTGDRHNMVQFF.

The chain employs TRBV30 and TRBJ1-6; D is perhaps TRBD1 (5 bases). The V end lost 2 bases, the J end lost 10 bases, and 12 bases lay between the germline ends. This CDR3 is 13 amino acids long. Per the germline V gene, CDR1 is GTSNPN and CDR2 is SVGIG (reference sequence). DNA for the CDR3: TGTGCCTGGAGTAGGGCAGGGCAATCACCCCTCCACTTT. Amino acids: CAWSRAGQSPLHF.

The chain joins TRBV19 to TRBJ1-1; TRBD1 agrees at 9 bases. Losses at the gene ends were 0 bases for V and 10 bases for J; bases not matched to a gene: 6. In germline, CDR1 is LNHDA, CDR2 SQIVND (reference sequence). The CDR3 length is 14 residues. The CDR3 sequence: CASSIDFSTGGAFF. The CDR3 coding sequence is TGTGCCAGTAGTATAGATTTTTCGACAGGGGGAGCTTTCTTT.

J is TRBJ2-1 and V is TRBV5-1; D gene ambiguous. Trimming took off 2 bases at V and 8 bases at J, with 5 bases between the two ends. Germline V gene data show CDR1 as SGHRS and CDR2 as YFSETQ. The CDR3 is 11 amino acids. CDR3 loop: CASSFGDEQFF. The CDR3 nucleotides are TGCGCCAGCAGCTTCGGTGATGAGCAGTTCTTC.

The chain employs TRBV24-1 and TRBJ2-2; 8 nucleotides line up with TRBD2. CDR1 is KGHDR and CDR2 is SFDVKD in the germline V gene. There are 18 residues in the CDR3. Trimming removed 0 bases from V and 4 bases from J; junction bases left unmatched: 9. CDR3: CATSDLALAEEATGELFF. CDR3 DNA: TGTGCCACCAGTGATTTGGCACTAGCGGAAGAGGCCACCGGGGAGCTGTTTTTT.

This clone appeared a single time. The V and J genes are TRBV2 and TRBJ2-1; 11 nucleotides agree with TRBD1. Germline V gene data show CDR1 as SNHLY and CDR2 as FYNNEI. The CDR3 extends over 15 amino acids. Unmatched junction bases numbered 2, after V lost 4 bases and J lost 3 bases. The CDR3: CASSAGQGDYNEQFF. Here the CDR3 DNA reads TGTGCCAGCAGTGCGGGACAGGGGGACTACAATGAGCAGTTCTTC. The whole variable domain, filled in from reference TRBV2 and TRBJ2-1, reads EPEVTQTPSHQVTQMGQEVILRCVPISNHLYFYWYRQILGQKVEFLVSFYNNEISEKSEIFDDQFSVERPDGSNFTLKIRSTKLEDSAMYFCASSAGQGDYNEQFFGPGTRLTVL.

This clone has a handful of counts. This sequence joins TRBV6-5 and TRBJ1-5; D unresolved. V lost 10 bases and J 0 bases, leaving 16 bases between the germline ends. Germline CDR1 reads MNHEY; CDR2 reads SVGAGI. The CDR3 has 15 residues. Here the CDR3 reads CATCGLPTSNQPQHF. The CDR3 DNA reads as TGTGCCACCTGCGGTTTACCCACTAGCAATCAGCCCCAGCATTTT.

The rearrangement joins TRBV29-1 to TRBJ1-2, with D uncertain. From germline, CDR1 is SQVTM and CDR2 ANQGSEA. This CDR3 is 12 amino acids long. Trimming removed 6 bases from V and 1 base from J, with 9 bases in between. CDR3 protein: CSVQIFNYGYTF. In DNA, the CDR3 is TGCAGCGTCCAAATTTTTAACTATGGCTACACCTTC.

V gene TRBV4-1 combines with J gene TRBJ1-1; 8 positions agree with TRBD1. J was trimmed by 6 bases and V by 0 bases; bases with no gene match: 3. Per the germline V gene, CDR1 is MGHRA and CDR2 is YSYEKL. The CDR3 loop spans 14 amino acids. In DNA form, the CDR3 reads TGCGCCAGCAGCCAAGACAGGGGGCGGGCTGAAGCTTTCTTT. It yields the protein CASSQDRGRAEAFF.

J is TRBJ1-1 and V is TRBV19, with 7 bases lining up with TRBD1. The CDR3 spans 15 residues. The germline CDR1 and CDR2 sequences are LNHDA and SQIVND (reference sequence). J lost 0 bases, V lost 4 bases, and 5 bases had no gene match. The CDR3, as DNA: TGTGCCAGTAGTAAGAGGGACAGCATGAACACTGAAGCTTTCTTT. This gives the protein CASSKRDSMNTEAFF.

This chain links TRBV19 with TRBJ1-6, with 9 nucleotides matching TRBD1. The CDR3 spans 15 residues. The J segment lost 9 bases and the V segment lost 6 bases, leaving 9 bases of the junction unmatched. Germline V gene data show CDR1 as LNHDA and CDR2 as SQIVND (reference sequence). The CDR3 loop is CASRGDRVSGSPLHF. In DNA form, the CDR3 reads TGTGCCAGTAGGGGGGACAGGGTTTCGGGTTCACCCCTCCACTTT.

This clone showed up just once. This chain uses TRBV6-5 with TRBJ2-3, with a possible D match to TRBD2 (5 bases). The CDR3 runs to 15 residues. V was clipped by 4 bases and J by 2 bases, with 13 bases between them. Germline CDR1 and CDR2: MNHEY and SVGAGI. Here the CDR3 DNA reads TGTGCCAGCAGTTGGAGGAATGGACTCACAGATACGCAGTATTTT. This codes for CASSWRNGLTDTQYF.

The chain combines TRBV7-2 with TRBJ1-1, with a possible D match to TRBD1 (6 bases). Per germline, CDR1 SGHTA and CDR2 FQGNSA. This CDR3 has 14 amino acids. V was cut by 1 base and J by 11 bases, with 17 bases left in between. Here the CDR3 reads CASSLGAQGFQAFF. The CDR3 nucleotides are TGTGCCAGCAGCTTAGGGGCACAGGGTTTTCAGGCTTTCTTT.

The chain has TRBV7-2 and TRBJ2-2; the D gene is possibly TRBD2 (5 bases). Germline V gene sequence: CDR1 SGHTA, CDR2 FQGNSA. V was cut by 3 bases and J by 5 bases, with 13 bases left in between. This CDR3 spans 15 amino acids. CDR3 protein: CASSFTSSGTGELFF. The CDR3 DNA is TGTGCCAGCAGCTTTACTAGTTCGGGGACCGGGGAGCTGTTTTTT. Drawing the rest from reference TRBV7-2 and TRBJ2-2, the complete variable domain is GAGVSQSPSNKVTEKGKDVELRCDPISGHTALYWYRQSLGQGLEFLIYFQGNSAPDKSGLPSDRFSAERTGGSVSTLTIQRTQQEDSAVYLCASSFTSSGTGELFFGEGSRLTVL.

The gene calls are TRBV27 and TRBJ2-7; possibly TRBD1 for D (6 bases). V lost 5 bases, J lost 2 bases, and 13 bases lay in between. This CDR3 comprises 14 residues. Germline V CDR1 and CDR2: MNHEY, SMNVEV (reference sequence). CDR3 in amino acids: CASSLPGQPYEQYF. The DNA for the CDR3 is TGTGCCAGCAGTCTCCCTGGACAGCCCTACGAGCAGTACTTC.

This chain links TRBV6-6 with TRBJ2-5, with 9 bases that match TRBD2. The CDR3 contains 14 residues. V was clipped by 6 bases and J by 5 bases; unmatched bases: 7. Germline CDR1 MNHNY, CDR2 SVGAGI (reference sequence). Written as DNA, the CDR3 is TGTGCCAGCAGGATTAGCGGGGGCGAGGAGACCCAGTACTTC. Protein: CASRISGGEETQYF.

V gene TRBV27 combines with J gene TRBJ2-7, with D possibly TRBD1 on 6 matching bases. V shed 5 bases and J shed 4 bases, with 12 bases lying between them. This CDR3 is 13 amino acids long. Germline V gene data show CDR1 as MNHEY and CDR2 as SMNVEV (reference sequence). DNA for the CDR3: TGTGCCAGCAGTCCTGGGGGCGAATACGAGCAGTACTTC. Its translation: CASSPGGEYEQYF.

The V call is TRBV10-3, the J call TRBJ2-3; 10 bases match TRBD2. Germline lookup yields CDR1 ENHRY and CDR2 SYGVKD. This CDR3 region has 14 residues. J gave up 6 bases and V 6 bases, and 6 bases lay outside the gene matches. The CDR3 region has the DNA TGTGCCATCAGCTCTAGCGGGAGTTTGGATACGCAGTATTTT. It encodes CAISSSGSLDTQYF.

The chain has TRBV7-2 and TRBJ2-1; D gene unclear. The V gene lost 2 bases and the J gene lost 2 bases, with 10 bases spanning the gap. CDR3 length: 15 amino acids. CDR1 and CDR2 from the germline V gene are SGHTA and FQGNSA. The CDR3 bases are TGTGCCAGCAGCTTAAGTTCAGGTCCCTACAATGAGCAGTTCTTC. As protein: CASSLSSGPYNEQFF.

V and J are TRBV9 and TRBJ1-4; no firm D call. V lost 7 bases, J lost 8 bases, and 15 bases lay in between. The CDR3 loop spans 13 amino acids. Germline V gives CDR1 SGDLS, CDR2 YYNGEE. The CDR3 loop is CASSSALGEKLFF. The CDR3 coding sequence is TGTGCCAGCTCGTCAGCACTAGGGGAAAAACTGTTTTTT.